These 21 T cell receptor beta chains came from one sample sequenced in a study of early T cells in non-severe SARS-CoV-2 infection. In TCRdb, the 5' RACE reads were re-called with MiXCR into one record per CDR3 protein. The sample consists of roughly 120,000 distinct CDR3 sequences, 15% of them appearing once. The material sequenced was whole blood. Source of these receptors: an adult who was a healthcare worker with PCR-confirmed SARS-CoV-2 infection or an uninfected control (not recorded which).

This clonotype came up a few times. The chain uses TRBV18 and TRBJ2-7; D is perhaps TRBD1 or TRBD2 (5 bases each). V lost 3 bases and J 6 bases, leaving 9 bases between the germline ends. The germline CDR1 and CDR2 sequences are KGHSH and LQKENI. The CDR3 consists of 12 residues. CDR3 bases: TGTGCCAGCTCACCTACCGGGACCGAGCAGTACTTC. This codes for CASSPTGTEQYF. The whole variable domain, remainder taken from reference TRBV18 and TRBJ2-7, is NAGVMQNPRHLVRRRGQEARLRCSPMKGHSHVYWYRQLPEEGLKFMVYLQKENIIDESGMPKERFSAEFPKEGPSILRIQQVVRGDSAAYFCASSPTGTEQYFGPGTRLTVT.

This clonotype was seen repeatedly, ten times or more. V is TRBV7-2 and J is TRBJ1-4, with 7 bases fitting TRBD1. CDR3 length: 14 amino acids. The germline V gene has CDR1 SGHTA and CDR2 FQGNSA. The V and J ends lost 5 bases and 3 bases, in that order; junction bases with no gene match: 3. In DNA, the CDR3 is TGTGCCAGCAGCCCCGACAGGGCTAATGAAAAACTGTTTTTT. This gives the protein CASSPDRANEKLFF.

The chain couples TRBV3-1 to TRBJ1-2, with TRBD1 matching 7 bases. CDR1 is LGHDT, CDR2 YNNKEL, per germline (reference sequence). The CDR3 covers 15 residues. Unmatched junction bases numbered 13, after V lost 6 bases and J lost 6 bases. CDR3 nucleotides: TGTGCCAGCAGGCCTTCGACAGGGCCCCAGGATGGCTACACCTTC. This encodes CASRPSTGPQDGYTF.

The chain couples TRBV20-1 to TRBJ2-2; D is possibly TRBD1 (6 bases). The length of the CDR3 is 13 residues. With 1 base removed from V and 5 bases from J, the gap between germline ends came to 8 bases. Per germline, CDR1 DFQATT and CDR2 SNEGSKA (reference sequence). In DNA, the CDR3 is TGCAGTGCTAGAGGCCAGGGGACCGGGGAGCTGTTTTTT. It translates to CSARGQGTGELFF.

The chain recombines TRBV7-9 with TRBJ2-5; possibly TRBD1 for D (6 bases). Trimming took 3 bases from V and 0 from J, leaving 8 bases between them. CDR1 and CDR2 (germline): SEHNR, FQNEAQ (reference sequence). The CDR3 has 14 amino acids. This CDR3 is CASSLRQDQETQYF. The CDR3, as DNA: TGTGCCAGCAGCTTGAGACAGGACCAAGAGACCCAGTACTTC.

There are a few counts of this clonotype. The chain joins TRBV24-1 to TRBJ2-7, with 7 nucleotides matching TRBD1. This CDR3 comprises 17 residues. With V trimmed by 3 bases and J by 0 bases, 10 bases remained unmatched. In germline, CDR1 is KGHDR, CDR2 SFDVKD. In DNA, the CDR3 is TGTGCCACCAGTGATGGGGGACAGAAACTATTCTCCTACGAGCAGTACTTC. It encodes CATSDGGQKLFSYEQYF.

The chain links TRBV30 to TRBJ1-2, with 7 bases matching TRBD1. This CDR3 is built from 18 residues. The junction had 16 bases not matched to a gene; V was cut back by 3 bases and J by 0 bases. CDR1 and CDR2 from the germline V gene are GTSNPN and SVGIG (reference sequence). The CDR3 reads CAWRGYRDRRSPNYGYTF. The CDR3 nucleotides are TGTGCCTGGAGGGGTTATAGGGACAGAAGGTCCCCTAACTATGGCTACACCTTC. The full variable domain, in which reference TRBV30 and TRBJ1-2 provide the parts outside the CDR3, is SQTIHQWPATLVQPVGSPLSLECTVEGTSNPNLYWYRQAAGRGLQLLFYSVGIGQISSEVPQNLSASRPQDRQFILSSKKLLLSDSGFYLCAWRGYRDRRSPNYGYTFGSGTRLTVV.

The gene calls are TRBV7-3 and TRBJ2-2; TRBD1 might be the D (5 bases). Per the germline V gene, CDR1 is SGHTA and CDR2 is FQGTGA. V shed 4 bases and J shed 4 bases, with 10 bases lying between them. The CDR3 runs to 14 residues. CDR3 amino acids: CASSSGQATGELFF. The CDR3 nucleotides are TGTGCCAGCAGCTCTGGACAAGCCACCGGGGAGCTGTTTTTT.

The J gene is TRBJ2-3, the V gene TRBV6-1; D possibly corresponds to TRBD1 (6 bases). V gave up 8 bases and J gave up 2 bases, with 14 bases separating them. Germline V gene data show CDR1 as MNHNS and CDR2 as SASEGT. The CDR3 is 14 residues long. The DNA of the CDR3 is TGTGCCAGCTCCCAGGGGCACCACACAGATACGCAGTATTTT. Its protein is CASSQGHHTDTQYF.

This clonotype was counted between two and nine times. V and J are TRBV20-1 and TRBJ2-3, with TRBD2 identical over 8 bases. Unmatched junction bases numbered 13, after V lost 8 bases and J lost 0 bases. The CDR3 covers 16 residues. Germline assignment: CDR1 DFQATT and CDR2 SNEGSKA (reference sequence). The CDR3 sequence is CSPLGAGGPSTDTQYF. In nucleotides, the CDR3 is TGCAGTCCCTTGGGGGCGGGGGGCCCCAGCACAGATACGCAGTATTTT.

The gene calls are TRBV7-8 and TRBJ2-5; D gene uncertain. This CDR3 has 15 amino acids. Germline CDR1 SGHVS, CDR2 FQNEAQ. The V and J ends lost 3 bases and 5 bases respectively, with 16 bases between them. CDR3 residues: CASSFLAPIGETQYF. The CDR3 DNA reads TGTGCCAGCAGCTTCCTTGCGCCGATTGGGGAGACCCAGTACTTC.

This clonotype has just a few counts. This chain links TRBV5-1 with TRBJ2-5; D is perhaps TRBD2 (7 bases). Looked up from germline, CDR1 is SGHRS and CDR2 is YFSETQ. V lost 6 bases, J lost 0 bases, and 15 bases lay in between. CDR3 length equals 15 residues. The CDR3 nucleotides are TGCGCCAGCAAGTCGGGGGGCCTGTACCAAGAGACCCAGTACTTC. Amino acids: CASKSGGLYQETQYF.

This clonotype was picked up one time. The chain couples TRBV30 to TRBJ2-2, with a tentative D call TRBD2 (5 bases). The CDR3 sequence is 15 residues long. Deletions cut 1 base from V and 5 bases from J, with 14 bases between. Germline loops: CDR1 GTSNPN, CDR2 SVGIG (reference sequence). The CDR3: CAWSGAGFETGELFF. The DNA for the CDR3 is TGTGCCTGGAGTGGGGCGGGCTTTGAAACCGGGGAGCTGTTTTTT.

The genes are TRBV29-1 and TRBJ1-1; a possible D gene is TRBD1 (5 bases). The CDR3 is 13 amino acids. V was trimmed by 4 bases and J by 2 bases, leaving 11 bases between them. Germline CDR1 reads SQVTM; CDR2 reads ANQGSEA. CDR3 sequence (DNA): TGCAGCGTTGCTTCCGGGGGAAACACTGAAGCTTTCTTT. The encoded protein is CSVASGGNTEAFF.

The gene calls are TRBV9 and TRBJ2-1, with 7 bases lining up with TRBD1. The CDR3 is made up of 14 amino acids. Per germline, CDR1 SGDLS and CDR2 YYNGEE. Trimming took 2 bases from V and 8 from J; bases not matched to a gene: 7. The CDR3 sequence is CASSVTGINDEQFF. CDR3 DNA sequence: TGTGCCAGCAGCGTGACAGGGATTAACGATGAGCAGTTCTTC. Based on the CDR3 plus reference TRBV9 and TRBJ2-1, the full variable domain is DSGVTQTPKHLITATGQRVTLRCSPRSGDLSVYWYQQSLDQGLQFLIQYYNGEERAKGNILERFSAQQFPDLHSELNLSSLELGDSALYFCASSVTGINDEQFFGPGTRLTVL.

This clonotype showed up just a few times. The chain carries TRBV30 and TRBJ1-2; no definite D call. Germline CDR1 and CDR2: GTSNPN and SVGIG (reference sequence). The V gene lost 7 bases and the J gene lost 2 bases, with 11 bases spanning the gap. The CDR3 spans 12 residues. CDR3 protein: CASVGMNYGYTF. CDR3 coding DNA: TGTGCCTCCGTAGGGATGAACTATGGCTACACCTTC.

J is TRBJ1-4 and V is TRBV4-1; D not certain. The CDR3 runs 16 residues. Germline loops: CDR1 MGHRA, CDR2 YSYEKL. V was clipped by 2 bases and J by 8 bases, with 18 bases between them. This chain's CDR3 is CASSQSVSGGREKLFF. In DNA form, the CDR3 reads TGCGCCAGCAGCCAATCGGTGTCCGGAGGGAGGGAAAAACTGTTTTTT.

There are a few counts of this clonotype. J is TRBJ2-5 and V is TRBV7-3; D gene ambiguous. This CDR3 comprises 13 residues. Germline CDR1 reads SGHTA; CDR2 reads FQGTGA. The V and J ends lost 2 bases and 4 bases respectively, with 8 bases between them. Written as DNA, the CDR3 is TGTGCCAGCAGCTTAGGCAGGAGAGAGACCCAGTACTTC. Translation gives CASSLGRRETQYF.

This clonotype was observed many times. The V call is TRBV18, the J call TRBJ1-2; D unclear. There are 15 residues in the CDR3. Between the trimmed V and J ends, which lost 6 bases and 0 bases, there was a span of 14 bases. Germline-derived CDR1 and CDR2 are KGHSH and LQKENI. CDR3 DNA: TGTGCCAGCTCTCCCCCGGCCGGAACTAACTATGGCTACACCTTC. This sequence encodes CASSPPAGTNYGYTF.

The V gene is TRBV2, the J gene TRBJ2-7; D possibly uses TRBD1 or TRBD2 (5 bases each). The CDR3 has 14 amino acids. With 7 bases removed from V and 0 bases from J, the gap between germline ends came to 13 bases. The germline V gene encodes CDR1 SNHLY and CDR2 FYNNEI. In DNA, the CDR3 is TGTGCCAGCAAGGGCAGGGACCCCTCCTACGAGCAGTACTTC. Its translation: CASKGRDPSYEQYF.

This clonotype was observed a single time. The chain combines TRBV27 with TRBJ2-1; weak D call: TRBD1 (6 bases). In germline, CDR1 is MNHEY, CDR2 SMNVEV (reference sequence). Trimming took 3 bases from V and 0 from J, leaving 18 bases between them. CDR3 length: 18 residues. The CDR3 is CASSFGQFEPSSYNEQFF. As DNA, the CDR3 is TGTGCCAGCAGTTTCGGACAGTTCGAGCCGAGCTCCTACAATGAGCAGTTCTTC.